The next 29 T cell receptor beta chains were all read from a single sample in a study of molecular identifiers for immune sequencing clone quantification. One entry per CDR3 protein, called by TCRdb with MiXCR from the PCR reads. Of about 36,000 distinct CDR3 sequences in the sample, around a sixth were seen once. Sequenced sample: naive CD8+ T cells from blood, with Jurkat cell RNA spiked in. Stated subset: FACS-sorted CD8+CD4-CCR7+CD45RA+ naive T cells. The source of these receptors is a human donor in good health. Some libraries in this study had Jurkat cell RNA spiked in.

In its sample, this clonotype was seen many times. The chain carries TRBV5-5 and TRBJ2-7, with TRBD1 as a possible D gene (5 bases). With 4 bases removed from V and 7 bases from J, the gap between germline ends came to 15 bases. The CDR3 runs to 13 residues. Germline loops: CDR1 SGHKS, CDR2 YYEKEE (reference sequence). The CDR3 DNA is TGTGCCAGCAGCGCCAGGGCGGCTTTTGAGCAGTACTTC. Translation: CASSARAAFEQYF. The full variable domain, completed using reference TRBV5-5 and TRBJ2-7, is DAGVTQSPTHLIKTRGQQVTLRCSPISGHKSVSWYQQVLGQGPQFIFQYYEKEERGRGNFPDRFSARQFPNYSSELNVNALLLGDSALYLCASSARAAFEQYFGPGTRLTVT.

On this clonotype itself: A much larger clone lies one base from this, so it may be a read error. The CDR3 reads CASSSRLSRQTQYF. CDR3 nucleotide sequence: TGTGCCAGCAGTTCTAGACTCTCCCGGCAGACCCAGTACTTC. The chain has TRBV28 and TRBJ2-5, with D hard to call. V lost 4 bases, J lost 6 bases, and 15 bases lay in between. CDR1 is MDHEN and CDR2 is SYDVKM in the germline V gene. This CDR3 region has 14 residues.

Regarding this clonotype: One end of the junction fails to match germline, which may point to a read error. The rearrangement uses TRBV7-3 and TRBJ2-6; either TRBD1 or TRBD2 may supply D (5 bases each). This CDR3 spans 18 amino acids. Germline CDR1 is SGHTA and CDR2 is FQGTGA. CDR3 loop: CASSLTGRMNSGANVLTF. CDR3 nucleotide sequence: TGTGCCAGCAGCCTAACGGGACGGATGAACTCTGGGGCCAACGTCCTGACTTTC.

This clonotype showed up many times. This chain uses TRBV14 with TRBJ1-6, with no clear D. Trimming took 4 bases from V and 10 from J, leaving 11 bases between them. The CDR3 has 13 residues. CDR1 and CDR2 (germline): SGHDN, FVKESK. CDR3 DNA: TGTGCCAGCAGCCGGATCGGGCTCTCACCCCTCCACTTT. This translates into CASSRIGLSPLHF. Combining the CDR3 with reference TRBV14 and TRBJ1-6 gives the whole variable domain EAGVTQFPSHSVIEKGQTVTLRCDPISGHDNLYWYRRVMGKEIKFLLHFVKESKQDESGMPNNRFLAERTGGTYSTLKVQPAELEDSGVYFCASSRIGLSPLHFGNGTRLTVT.

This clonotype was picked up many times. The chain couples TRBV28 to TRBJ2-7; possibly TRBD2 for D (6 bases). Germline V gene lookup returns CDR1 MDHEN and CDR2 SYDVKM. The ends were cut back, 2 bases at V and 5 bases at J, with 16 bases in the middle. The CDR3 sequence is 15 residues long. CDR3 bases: TGTGCCAGCAGTTTACGGTCCGGGAGACGGGACGAGCAGTACTTC. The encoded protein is CASSLRSGRRDEQYF.

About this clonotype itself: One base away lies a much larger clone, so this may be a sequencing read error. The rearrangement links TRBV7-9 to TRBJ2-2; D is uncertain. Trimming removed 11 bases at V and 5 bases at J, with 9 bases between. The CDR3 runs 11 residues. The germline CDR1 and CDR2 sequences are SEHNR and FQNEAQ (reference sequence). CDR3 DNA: TGTGCCGGCATCGCAACCGGGGAGCTGTTTTTT. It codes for CAGIATGELFF.

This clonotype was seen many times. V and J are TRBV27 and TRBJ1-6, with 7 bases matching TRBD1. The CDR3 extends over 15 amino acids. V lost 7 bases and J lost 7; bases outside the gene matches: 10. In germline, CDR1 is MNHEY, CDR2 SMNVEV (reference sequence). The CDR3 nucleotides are TGTGCCAGCACCTCACAGGGGCCGGGGAATTCACCCCTCCACTTT. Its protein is CASTSQGPGNSPLHF.

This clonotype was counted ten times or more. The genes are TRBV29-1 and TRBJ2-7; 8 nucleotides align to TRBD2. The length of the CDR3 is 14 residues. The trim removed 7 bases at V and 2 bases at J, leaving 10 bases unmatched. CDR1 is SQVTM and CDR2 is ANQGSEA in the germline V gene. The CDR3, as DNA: TGCAGCGCCCTACTAGCGGTGGGGGCCTACGAGCAGTACTTC. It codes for CSALLAVGAYEQYF.

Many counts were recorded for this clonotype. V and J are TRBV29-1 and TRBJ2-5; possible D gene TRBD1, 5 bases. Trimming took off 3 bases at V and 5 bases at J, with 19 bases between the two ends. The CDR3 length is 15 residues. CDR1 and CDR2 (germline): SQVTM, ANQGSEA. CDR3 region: CSVDGVRVGFETQYF. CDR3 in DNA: TGCAGCGTTGATGGTGTCAGGGTAGGATTTGAGACCCAGTACTTC.

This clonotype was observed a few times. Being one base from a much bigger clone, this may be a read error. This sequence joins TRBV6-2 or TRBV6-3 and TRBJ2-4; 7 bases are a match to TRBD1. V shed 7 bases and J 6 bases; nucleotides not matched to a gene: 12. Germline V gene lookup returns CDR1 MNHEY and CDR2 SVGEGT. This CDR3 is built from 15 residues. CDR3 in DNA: TGTGCCAGCAATCCCTCGCCGGGACAGACAAACATTCAGTACTTC. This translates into CASNPSPGQTNIQYF.

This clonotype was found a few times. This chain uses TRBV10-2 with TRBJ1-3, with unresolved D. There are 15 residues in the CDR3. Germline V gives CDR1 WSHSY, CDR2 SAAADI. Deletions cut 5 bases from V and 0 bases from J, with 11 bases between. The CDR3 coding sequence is TGCGCCAGCAGTCCGGGATGGGGCTCTGGAAACACCATATATTTT. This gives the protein CASSPGWGSGNTIYF.

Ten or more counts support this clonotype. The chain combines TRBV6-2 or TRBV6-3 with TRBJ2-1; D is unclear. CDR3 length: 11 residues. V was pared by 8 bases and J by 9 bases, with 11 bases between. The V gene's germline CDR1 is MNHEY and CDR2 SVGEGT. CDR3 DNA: TGTGCCAGCCGCTCCTCTCCTGAGCAGTTCTTC. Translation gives CASRSSPEQFF.

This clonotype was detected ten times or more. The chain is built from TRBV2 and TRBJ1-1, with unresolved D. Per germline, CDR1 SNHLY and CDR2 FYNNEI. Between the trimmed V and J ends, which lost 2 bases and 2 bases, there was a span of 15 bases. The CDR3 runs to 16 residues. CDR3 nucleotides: TGTGCCAGCAGTGAATTTACCGGTGGCATCAACACTGAAGCTTTCTTT. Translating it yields CASSEFTGGINTEAFF.

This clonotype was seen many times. CDR3 nucleotides: TGTGCCAGCAGCCAAGGGACACCCCTCCACTTT. This sequence encodes CASSQGTPLHF. The chain combines TRBV7-9 with TRBJ1-6; no clear D gene. V was pared by 5 bases and J by 11 bases, with 7 bases between. The CDR3 is 11 residues long. The germline V gene has CDR1 SEHNR and CDR2 FQNEAQ (reference sequence). Complete variable domain (other parts from reference TRBV7-9 and TRBJ1-6): DTGVSQNPRHKITKRGQNVTFRCDPISEHNRLYWYRQTLGQGPEFLTYFQNEAQLEKSRLLSDRFSAERPKGSFSTLEIQRTEQGDSAMYLCASSQGTPLHFGNGTRLTVT.

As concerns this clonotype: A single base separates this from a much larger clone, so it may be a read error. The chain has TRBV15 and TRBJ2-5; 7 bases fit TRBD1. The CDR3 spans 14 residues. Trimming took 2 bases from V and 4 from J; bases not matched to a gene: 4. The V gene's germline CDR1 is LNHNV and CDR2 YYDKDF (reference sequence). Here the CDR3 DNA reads TGTGCCACCAGCAGACCGACAGGGAGAGAGACCCAGTACTTC. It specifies CATSRPTGRETQYF.

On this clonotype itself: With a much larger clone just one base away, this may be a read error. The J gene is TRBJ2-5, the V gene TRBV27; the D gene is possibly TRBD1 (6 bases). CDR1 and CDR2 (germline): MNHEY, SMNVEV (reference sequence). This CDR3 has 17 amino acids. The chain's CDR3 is CAGSTLDGTPERETQYF. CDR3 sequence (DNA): TGTGCCGGCAGCACCCTGGACGGGACACCCGAACGGGAGACCCAGTACTTC.

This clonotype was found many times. The CDR3 DNA reads TGTGCCAGCAGCTTAGGGTGGGACTCTCACAATGAGCAGTTCTTC. Translating it yields CASSLGWDSHNEQFF. The rearrangement links TRBV7-9 to TRBJ2-1; maybe TRBD2 (6 bases). Germline V gene data show CDR1 as SEHNR and CDR2 as FQNEAQ (reference sequence). CDR3 length equals 15 residues. V lost 1 base to trimming and J lost 5 bases, with 12 bases between them.

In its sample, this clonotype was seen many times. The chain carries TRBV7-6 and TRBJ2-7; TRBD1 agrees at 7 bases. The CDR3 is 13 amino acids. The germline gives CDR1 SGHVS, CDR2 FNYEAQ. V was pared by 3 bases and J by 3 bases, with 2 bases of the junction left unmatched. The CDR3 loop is CASSFGQDYEQYF. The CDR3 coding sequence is TGTGCCAGCAGCTTTGGACAGGACTACGAGCAGTACTTC.

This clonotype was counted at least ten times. The CDR3 is CASTTGNNEQFF. DNA for the CDR3: TGTGCCAGTACCACCGGGAACAATGAGCAGTTCTTC. This sequence joins TRBV19 and TRBJ2-1, with D possibly TRBD2 on 5 matching bases. CDR3 length equals 12 residues. Trimming took off 7 bases at V and 5 bases at J, with 9 bases between the two ends. Germline CDR1 LNHDA, CDR2 SQIVND (reference sequence). The whole variable domain, remainder taken from reference TRBV19 and TRBJ2-1, is DGGITQSPKYLFRKEGQNVTLSCEQNLNHDAMYWYRQDPGQGLRLIYYSQIVNDFQKGDIAEGYSVSREKKESFPLTVTSAQKNPTAFYLCASTTGNNEQFFGPGTRLTVL.

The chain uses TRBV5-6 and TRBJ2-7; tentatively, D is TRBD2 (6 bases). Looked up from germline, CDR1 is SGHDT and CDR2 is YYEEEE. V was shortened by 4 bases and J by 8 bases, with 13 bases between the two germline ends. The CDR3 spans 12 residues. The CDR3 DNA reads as TGTGCCAGCAGCATGGGAGGCGGAAAGCAGTACTTC. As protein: CASSMGGGKQYF.

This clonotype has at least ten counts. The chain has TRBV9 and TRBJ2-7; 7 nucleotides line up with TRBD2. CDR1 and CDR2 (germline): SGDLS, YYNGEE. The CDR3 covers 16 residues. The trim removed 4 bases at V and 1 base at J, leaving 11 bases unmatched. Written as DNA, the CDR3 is TGTGCCAGCAGCCCTCAAGCGGGACTCTATTCCTACGAGCAGTACTTC. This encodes CASSPQAGLYSYEQYF.

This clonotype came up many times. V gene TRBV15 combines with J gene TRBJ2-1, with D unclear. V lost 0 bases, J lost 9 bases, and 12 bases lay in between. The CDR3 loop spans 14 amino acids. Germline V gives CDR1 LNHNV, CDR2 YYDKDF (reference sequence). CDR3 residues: CATSRDFGVGEQFF. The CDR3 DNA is TGTGCCACCAGCAGAGATTTTGGGGTCGGTGAGCAGTTCTTC.

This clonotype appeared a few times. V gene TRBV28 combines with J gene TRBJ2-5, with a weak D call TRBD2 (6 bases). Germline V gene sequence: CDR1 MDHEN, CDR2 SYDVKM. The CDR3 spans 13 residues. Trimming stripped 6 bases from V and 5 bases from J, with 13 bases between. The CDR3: CASSPVGGETQYF. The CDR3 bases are TGTGCCAGCAGCCCCGTTGGGGGGGAGACCCAGTACTTC.

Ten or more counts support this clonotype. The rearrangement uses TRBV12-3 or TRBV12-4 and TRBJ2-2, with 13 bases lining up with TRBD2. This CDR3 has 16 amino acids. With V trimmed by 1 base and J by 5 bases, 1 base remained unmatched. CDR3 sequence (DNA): TGTGCCAGCAGTTTAGGGACTAGCGGGAGAACCGGGGAGCTGTTTTTT. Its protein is CASSLGTSGRTGELFF.

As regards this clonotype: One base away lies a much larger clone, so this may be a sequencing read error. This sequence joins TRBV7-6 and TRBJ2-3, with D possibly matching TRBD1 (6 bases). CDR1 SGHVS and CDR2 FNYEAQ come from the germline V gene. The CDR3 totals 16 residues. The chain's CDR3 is CAGSHPRGLSTDTQYF. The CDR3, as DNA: TGTGCCGGCAGCCACCCCAGGGGTCTAAGCACAGATACGCAGTATTTT.

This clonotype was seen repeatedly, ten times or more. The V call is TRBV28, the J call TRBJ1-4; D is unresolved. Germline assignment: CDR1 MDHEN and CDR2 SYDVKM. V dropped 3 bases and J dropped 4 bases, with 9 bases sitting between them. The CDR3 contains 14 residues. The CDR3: CASSFGDVNEKLFF. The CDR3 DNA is TGTGCCAGCAGTTTTGGGGATGTTAATGAAAAACTGTTTTTT.

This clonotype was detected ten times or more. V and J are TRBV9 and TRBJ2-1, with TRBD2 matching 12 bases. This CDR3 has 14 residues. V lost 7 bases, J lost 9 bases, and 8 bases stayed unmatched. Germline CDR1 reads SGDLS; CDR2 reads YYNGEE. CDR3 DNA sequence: TGTGCCAGCGAGACTAGCGGGAGCAGCGGTGAGCAGTTCTTC. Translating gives CASETSGSSGEQFF. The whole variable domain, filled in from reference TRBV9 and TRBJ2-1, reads DSGVTQTPKHLITATGQRVTLRCSPRSGDLSVYWYQQSLDQGLQFLIQYYNGEERAKGNILERFSAQQFPDLHSELNLSSLELGDSALYFCASETSGSSGEQFFGPGTRLTVL.

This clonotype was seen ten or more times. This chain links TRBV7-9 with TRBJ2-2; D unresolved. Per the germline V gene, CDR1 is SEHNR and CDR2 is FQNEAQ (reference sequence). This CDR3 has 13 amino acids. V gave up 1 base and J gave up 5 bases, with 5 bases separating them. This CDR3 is CASSLGPTGELFF. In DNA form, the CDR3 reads TGTGCCAGCAGCTTAGGTCCTACCGGGGAGCTGTTTTTT.

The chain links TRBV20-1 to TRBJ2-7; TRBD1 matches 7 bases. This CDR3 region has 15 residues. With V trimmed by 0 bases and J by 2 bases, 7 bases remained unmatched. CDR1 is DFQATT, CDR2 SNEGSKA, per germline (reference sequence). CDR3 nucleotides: TGCAGTGCTAGAGATCTTGGGACAGAGGCCTACGAGCAGTACTTC. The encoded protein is CSARDLGTEAYEQYF.